This TCR beta chain was documented in a study of blood T cell repertoires in COVID-19. Study context: Both acute and convalescent COVID-19 samples were obtained from the United States, Italy and Spain. The analysed material was cDNA or gDNA that came from T cells, B-cell-depleted T cells, or PBMCs.

Enrollment of patients from Seattle took place during active infection, with longitudinal follow-up. Original handling: Researchers report that nucleated cell counts were estimated from reference gene primer amplification. Method: immunoSEQ multiplex PCR; TCRdb's copy keeps in-frame clones and lacks some. D and trimming come from the DNA, and the V and J calls and clone size come from that table. The sample holds approximately 350,000 clones, about 88% seen once. CDR3 length equals 15 residues. V lost 2 bases, J lost 4 bases, and 3 bases stayed unmatched. From germline, CDR1 is MNHEY and CDR2 SMNVEV (reference sequence).

Sequencing was carried out using peripheral blood. This receptor was taken from a woman in her sixties or seventies with COVID-19, enrolled during active disease. This chain connects TRBV27 to TRBJ1-2; TRBD1 agrees at 11 bases. CDR3 nucleotide sequence: TGTGCCAGCAGTTTAGGGGGGACAGGGGGCTATGGCTACACCTTC. It specifies CASSLGGTGGYGYTF.